These 32 T cell receptor beta chains were all obtained from the same sample, sequenced in a study of T-cell memory formation after mild COVID-19 (dated by TCRdb to about 2021). To prepare the library, 5' RACE was applied. Reads for this sample came from an Illumina NovaSeq 6000. TCRdb took the public reads, trimmed them with fastp at Q25, ran MiXCR for clone calling and kept in-frame beta chains. Rows are unified per CDR3 protein, each entry keeping the most common DNA and genes. This sample gives 300,000 to 400,000 distinct CDR3 sequences in total; roughly 21% of them show up just once. The ten largest clones add up to about an eighth of the sample. Material: PBMCs or a T cell subset sorted from them (not recorded which). Source of these receptors: an adult woman who had mild COVID-19 (a few samples of this study predate the infection). The sample titles of this study are shuffled in the database, so cell type and time point are left out; the donor was told from shared clones.

This clonotype was recorded a few times. The chain carries TRBV2 and TRBJ1-2; D is possibly TRBD1 (5 bases). V shed 5 bases and J shed 8 bases, with 12 bases lying between them. The germline CDR1 and CDR2 sequences are SNHLY and FYNNEI. The CDR3 is 12 amino acids. CDR3 protein: CASSPGNGGYTF. The CDR3 coding sequence is TGTGCCAGCAGTCCAGGGAACGGGGGCTACACCTTC.

This clonotype occurred a few times. The chain is built from TRBV2 and TRBJ1-1; a possible D gene is TRBD1 (5 bases). This CDR3 has 11 residues. Per germline, CDR1 SNHLY and CDR2 FYNNEI. V was pared by 4 bases and J by 6 bases, with 6 bases between. CDR3: CASSVRAEAFF. The CDR3 DNA follows: TGTGCCAGCAGTGTCAGGGCTGAAGCTTTCTTT.

V is TRBV6-5 and J is TRBJ2-7; TRBD1 is a possible D gene (6 bases). The germline V and J ends were trimmed by 2 bases and 4 bases, with 12 bases remaining between them. This CDR3 is built from 14 residues. The germline V gene encodes CDR1 MNHEY and CDR2 SVGAGI. The CDR3 loop reads CASSYGGHIYEQYF. For the CDR3, the DNA is TGTGCCAGCAGTTACGGGGGACACATATACGAGCAGTACTTC.

This sequence joins TRBV21-1 and TRBJ2-3; TRBD2, the D gene given by the table, was not confirmed from the DNA. TRBV21-1 is termed a pseudogene. This CDR3 comprises 18 residues. CDR3 nucleotide sequence: TGTGCCAGCAGCAGGTCTAGGGATGGACTAGCGGAGAGGGATACGCAGTATTTT. It specifies CASSRSRDGLAERDTQYF.

The V call is TRBV11-2, the J call TRBJ2-3; 9 positions agree with TRBD1. Per germline, CDR1 SGHAT and CDR2 FQNNGV. J gave up 0 bases and V 2 bases, and 3 bases lay outside the gene matches. The length of the CDR3 is 16 residues. The CDR3 coding sequence is TGTGCCAGCAGCTTATTCGGGACAGGGAGCACAGATACGCAGTATTTT. Translation: CASSLFGTGSTDTQYF.

V and J are TRBV27 and TRBJ2-3; 7 bases match TRBD2. Germline V CDR1 and CDR2: MNHEY, SMNVEV (reference sequence). Trimming removed 5 bases from V and 9 bases from J; junction bases left unmatched: 8. The CDR3 loop spans 13 amino acids. The CDR3 reads CASSPAQGGTQYF. For the CDR3, the DNA is TGTGCCAGCAGTCCAGCCCAGGGAGGGACGCAGTATTTT.

This clonotype was observed many times. The chain combines TRBV6-2 or TRBV6-3 with TRBJ1-6; D might be TRBD1 (5 bases). This CDR3 spans 19 amino acids. Trimming cost V 5 bases and J 3 bases, with 23 bases left between them. Germline V lookup: CDR1 MNHEY, CDR2 SVGEGT. DNA for the CDR3: TGTGCCAGCAGTGAGAGGGGACTTTGGAGGGCATTCTATAATTCACCCCTCCACTTT. Its protein is CASSERGLWRAFYNSPLHF.

This chain uses TRBV24-1 with TRBJ2-1; D is unclear. This CDR3 spans 12 amino acids. Deletions cut 9 bases from V and 4 bases from J, with 9 bases between. The V gene's germline CDR1 is KGHDR and CDR2 SFDVKD. The CDR3 nucleotides read TGTGCCACCGGCTGGGGTTACAATGAGCAGTTCTTC. Its translation is CATGWGYNEQFF.

The chain carries TRBV6-5 and TRBJ1-5, with 8 bases lining up with TRBD1. Trimming at V came to 6 bases and at J to 6 bases, leaving 10 bases not matched to a gene. The CDR3 covers 15 residues. The germline CDR1 and CDR2 sequences are MNHEY and SVGAGI. The CDR3 sequence: CASRPDRGASQPQHF. The DNA for the CDR3 is TGTGCCAGCAGACCCGACAGGGGAGCAAGTCAGCCCCAGCATTTT.

This clonotype has a handful of counts. The chain uses TRBV5-1 and TRBJ1-5, with D unresolved. Germline loops: CDR1 SGHRS, CDR2 YFSETQ. The ends were cut back, 0 bases at V and 4 bases at J, with 8 bases in the middle. This CDR3 spans 14 amino acids. The CDR3 DNA reads as TGCGCCAGCAGCTTGGAGCCTTTTAATCAGCCCCAGCATTTT. Encoded protein: CASSLEPFNQPQHF. Drawing the rest from reference TRBV5-1 and TRBJ1-5, the complete variable domain is KAGVTQTPRYLIKTRGQQVTLSCSPISGHRSVSWYQQTPGQGLQFLFEYFSETQRNKGNFPGRFSGRQFSNSRSEMNVSTLELGDSALYLCASSLEPFNQPQHFGDGTRLSIL.

This clonotype was counted only a few times. The chain is built from TRBV2 and TRBJ2-7; no clear D gene. V lost 4 bases to trimming and J lost 5 bases, with 6 bases between them. CDR1 SNHLY and CDR2 FYNNEI come from the germline V gene. CDR3 length: 11 residues. This CDR3 reads CASSAINEQYF. In nucleotides, the CDR3 is TGTGCCAGCAGTGCAATAAACGAGCAGTACTTC.

This chain connects TRBV6-6 to TRBJ2-3, with TRBD2 identical over 13 bases. The CDR3 spans 18 residues. CDR1 and CDR2 (germline): MNHNY, SVGAGI (reference sequence). The ends lost 4 bases at V and 2 bases at J; junction bases unmatched: 9. The CDR3 nucleotides are TGTGCCAGCAGTTTGACTCGGGGACTAGCGGGAAACACAGATACGCAGTATTTT. It yields the protein CASSLTRGLAGNTDTQYF.

In this sample, this clonotype turned up a few times. The chain links TRBV7-2 to TRBJ2-5; 9 bases are shared with TRBD1. Germline CDR1 reads SGHTA; CDR2 reads FQGNSA. The CDR3 has 14 amino acids. V was clipped by 4 bases and J by 5 bases; unmatched bases: 5. The CDR3 spells CASSSYRGPETQYF. As DNA, the CDR3 is TGTGCCAGCAGCTCCTACAGGGGGCCTGAGACCCAGTACTTC.

This clonotype was counted a few times. The chain employs TRBV5-1 and TRBJ1-2; maybe TRBD1 (6 bases). Between the trimmed V and J ends, which lost 0 bases and 4 bases, there was a span of 10 bases. The CDR3 totals 14 residues. Germline V lookup: CDR1 SGHRS, CDR2 YFSETQ. The CDR3 sequence: CASSLGQDSYGYTF. CDR3 in DNA: TGCGCCAGCAGCTTGGGGCAGGACAGCTATGGCTACACCTTC.

This chain uses TRBV3-1 with TRBJ1-1; D remains ambiguous. The germline V and J ends were trimmed by 0 bases and 4 bases, with 9 bases remaining between them. Germline V gives CDR1 LGHDT, CDR2 YNNKEL (reference sequence). This CDR3 region has 14 residues. The CDR3 here is CASSQDTGVTEAFF. DNA for the CDR3: TGTGCCAGCAGCCAAGATACCGGGGTCACTGAAGCTTTCTTT.

The genes are TRBV9 and TRBJ1-5; 8 bases fit TRBD1. V trimming: 4 bases; J trimming: 7 bases; junction bases outside the gene matches: 7. This CDR3 comprises 14 residues. CDR1 is SGDLS, CDR2 YYNGEE, per germline. CDR3 nucleotides: TGTGCCAGCAGCCCGGGACAGGTTGGGCAGCCCCAGCATTTT. Protein sequence: CASSPGQVGQPQHF.

This clonotype appeared a few times. CDR3 nucleotides: TGTGCCAGCAGTTCCCCCGACAGGAAGGAAGCTTTCTTT. Its translation is CASSSPDRKEAFF. The chain employs TRBV27 and TRBJ1-1, with a weak D call TRBD1 (6 bases). The germline V and J ends were trimmed by 4 bases and 8 bases, with 14 bases remaining between them. The germline V gene encodes CDR1 MNHEY and CDR2 SMNVEV (reference sequence). The CDR3 covers 13 residues.

The chain recombines TRBV11-3 with TRBJ2-7; a possible D gene is TRBD1 (5 bases). Germline V lookup: CDR1 SGHNT, CDR2 YENEEA. The CDR3 contains 13 residues. Trimming cost V 6 bases and J 3 bases, with 12 bases left between them. CDR3 sequence (DNA): TGTGCCAGCAGGATGGGAAGGGGCTACGAGCAGTACTTC. It specifies CASRMGRGYEQYF. The whole variable domain, remainder taken from reference TRBV11-3 and TRBJ2-7, is EAGVVQSPRYKIIEKKQPVAFWCNPISGHNTLYWYLQNLGQGPELLIRYENEEAVDDSQLPKDRFSAERLKGVDSTLKIQPAELGDSAVYLCASRMGRGYEQYFGPGTRLTVT.

This clonotype was counted only a few times. A much larger clone differs from this one at a single base, so this may be a read error. The rearrangement links TRBV12-3 or TRBV12-4 to TRBJ1-1; D is unclear. Deletions cut 3 bases from V and 1 base from J, with 6 bases between. The CDR3 length is 13 residues. CDR3 DNA sequence: TGTGCCAGCAGTTTCATAGGGAACACTGAAGCTTTCTTT. Its protein product is CASSFIGNTEAFF.

The sample holds a few counts of this clonotype. The chain links TRBV5-1 to TRBJ1-2; D call uncertain. CDR3 length equals 15 residues. Germline lookup yields CDR1 SGHRS and CDR2 YFSETQ. The germline V and J ends were trimmed by 2 bases and 7 bases, with 18 bases remaining between them. CDR3 bases: TGCGCCAGCAGCTTAGATCAGGCTCGTGCGGGTGGCTACACCTTC. It encodes CASSLDQARAGGYTF.

This sequence joins TRBV18 and TRBJ1-1; TRBD1 might be the D (5 bases). With 0 bases removed from V and 1 base from J, the gap between germline ends came to 9 bases. CDR1 KGHSH and CDR2 LQKENI come from the germline V gene. The CDR3 sequence is 15 residues long. The CDR3, as DNA: TGTGCCAGCTCACCACCGGGACGGGGGAACACTGAAGCTTTCTTT. Translated, it gives CASSPPGRGNTEAFF. Together with reference TRBV18 and TRBJ1-1, the CDR3 gives the full variable domain: NAGVMQNPRHLVRRRGQEARLRCSPMKGHSHVYWYRQLPEEGLKFMVYLQKENIIDESGMPKERFSAEFPKEGPSILRIQQVVRGDSAAYFCASSPPGRGNTEAFFGQGTRLTVV.

The J gene is TRBJ1-2, the V gene TRBV5-1; 12 bases align to TRBD1. CDR1 is SGHRS, CDR2 YFSETQ, per germline. V lost 5 bases and J lost 7; bases outside the gene matches: 9. CDR3 length: 15 residues. CDR3 nucleotide sequence: TGCGCCAGCAGGACCGGGACAGGGGGCGTGCGTGGCTACACCTTC. This translates into CASRTGTGGVRGYTF.

This clonotype appeared a few times. This chain uses TRBV24-1 with TRBJ2-1, with a weak D call TRBD1 (5 bases). This CDR3 is built from 13 residues. Trimming took 9 bases from V and 8 from J, leaving 16 bases between them. The germline CDR1 and CDR2 sequences are KGHDR and SFDVKD. The CDR3 nucleotides read TGTGCCACCCGTGCAGGGTCCACGGATGAGCAGTTCTTC. Translated, it gives CATRAGSTDEQFF.

This clonotype was counted only a few times. The rearrangement links TRBV9 to TRBJ1-2; D remains ambiguous. The V gene lost 3 bases and the J gene lost 0 bases, with 15 bases spanning the gap. This CDR3 comprises 16 residues. In germline, CDR1 is SGDLS, CDR2 YYNGEE. The CDR3 loop reads CASSGVSTTANYGYTF. The CDR3, as DNA: TGTGCCAGCAGCGGGGTATCGACGACCGCTAACTATGGCTACACCTTC.

This clonotype was counted between two and nine times. The rearrangement joins TRBV18 to TRBJ1-5, with D perhaps matching TRBD1 (5 bases). Germline V gene lookup returns CDR1 KGHSH and CDR2 LQKENI. This CDR3 contains 14 residues. V dropped 3 bases and J dropped 5 bases, with 11 bases sitting between them. In DNA, the CDR3 is TGTGCCAGCTCACCCCGGTCGGGGGATCAGCCCCAGCATTTT. Translated: CASSPRSGDQPQHF.

The rearrangement uses TRBV19 and TRBJ2-7, with D tentatively TRBD1 (5 bases). The CDR3 is made up of 15 amino acids. Trimming cost V 1 base and J 2 bases, with 12 bases left between them. CDR1 is LNHDA and CDR2 is SQIVND in the germline V gene (reference sequence). CDR3 amino acids: CASSIVPGLPYEQYF. The CDR3 DNA follows: TGTGCCAGTAGTATAGTCCCAGGGTTGCCCTACGAGCAGTACTTC.

The genes are TRBV4-1 and TRBJ2-7; tentative D call: TRBD1 (6 bases). CDR3 length: 15 residues. The V end lost 2 bases, the J end lost 0 bases, and 11 bases lay between the germline ends. Germline CDR1 and CDR2: MGHRA and YSYEKL. CDR3 nucleotides: TGCGCCAGCAGCCAAACAGGACAGTTCTCCTACGAGCAGTACTTC. Protein: CASSQTGQFSYEQYF.

This clonotype was seen a few times. This chain's CDR3 is CASSNDRRGGYTF. Written as DNA, the CDR3 is TGTGCCAGCAGTAACGACCGCAGGGGAGGCTACACCTTC. The V call is TRBV12-3 or TRBV12-4, the J call TRBJ1-2; TRBD1 might be the D (6 bases). CDR3 length: 13 residues. The germline V and J ends were trimmed by 5 bases and 8 bases, with 15 bases remaining between them.

The V and J genes are TRBV20-1 and TRBJ2-7, with 9 bases that match TRBD1. Per the germline V gene, CDR1 is DFQATT and CDR2 is SNEGSKA (reference sequence). Trimming removed 6 bases from V and 2 bases from J; junction bases left unmatched: 8. The CDR3 spans 14 residues. The CDR3 protein is CSARTQGAAYEQYF. In DNA form, the CDR3 reads TGCAGTGCCAGAACACAGGGGGCCGCCTACGAGCAGTACTTC.

The table lists this clonotype with a few counts. The chain is built from TRBV29-1 and TRBJ2-1; possibly TRBD1 for D (6 bases). The CDR3 is 16 residues long. The V end was cut by 3 bases, the J end by 4 bases, with 19 bases between. The germline V gene encodes CDR1 SQVTM and CDR2 ANQGSEA. CDR3 sequence reads: CSVEGADTKFYNEQFF. In nucleotides, the CDR3 is TGCAGCGTTGAGGGGGCGGACACGAAATTTTACAATGAGCAGTTCTTC.

J is TRBJ2-1 and V is TRBV12-3 or TRBV12-4; a weak D match, TRBD1 (7 bases). Trimming stripped 5 bases from V and 11 bases from J, with 25 bases between. CDR3 size: 16 residues. CDR3 nucleotides: TGTGCCAGCAGTGCTACTTGGGACAGCCCAGGGGGGCAGCAGTTCTTC. It yields the protein CASSATWDSPGGQQFF.

This clonotype has ten or more counts. V is TRBV2 and J is TRBJ2-7; D not certain. The CDR3 is 13 amino acids. Germline CDR1 SNHLY, CDR2 FYNNEI. Between the trimmed V and J ends, which lost 8 bases and 2 bases, there was a span of 13 bases. In DNA, the CDR3 is TGTGCCAGCTCCCGACCAGGAGCCTACGAGCAGTACTTC. Protein product: CASSRPGAYEQYF.